The T cell receptor beta chain described here comes from a study of beta chain features in type 1 diabetes. Study conclusions and caveats: Type 1 diabetes patients had moderately but significantly shorter TCRB CDR3s in all four CD4+ subsets. PCR could preferentially amplify shorter templates, alike in patients and controls.

As concerns this clone: Its target is unknown.

The germline V gene encodes CDR1 SNHLY and CDR2 FYNNEI. Trimming removed 7 bases at V and 2 bases at J, with 8 bases between. The CDR3 totals 13 residues. CD4+ cells of the naive, central memory, regulatory and stem cell-like memory types were sorted via CD45RO/CCR7/CD25/CD127/CD95/CD27. Every bit of the isolated RNA underwent reverse transcription, so sequencing read expressed TCRB transcripts. Data came from immunoSEQ multiplex PCR; TCRdb stores just in-frame clones and leaves some out. The sample shows under 850,000 clones, roughly an eighth of them seen only once. The source is a young man with type 1 diabetes. V usage is TRBV2 and J usage is TRBJ2-2; no clear D gene. The sample taken for sequencing was naive CD4+ T cells from blood. The DNA for the CDR3 is TGTGCCAGCACCCTGGAAAACACCGGGGAGCTGTTTTTT. This encodes CASTLENTGELFF.